This T cell receptor beta chain came from a study of shared clonotypes between healthy human individuals (dated by TCRdb to 2020 to 2021). Turning to the overall study: The cohort included a few men and two women between 18 and 49 years of age. Libraries were prepared and TCR repertoires were sequenced by different laboratories using diverse techniques, in order to increase sequencing depth and limit assay-specific biases. For each donor, three plates each were used for CD4 naive and CD4 memory, two plates were used for CD8 naive, and one plate was used for CD8 memory. Per donor, leukapheresis produced somewhere between about 0.85 and 9.5 billion PBMCs. The study deeply sequenced blood TCR repertoires of five healthy adults to estimate repertoire size and the extent of clonotype sharing between individuals.

Donors were healthy HIV-negative adults with no recently reported acute infections or vaccinations. Every donor was a Caucasian adult residing in Nashville, Tennessee, USA. CD4+ T cells were enriched through magnetic negative selection, after which naive cells were positively selected on CD45RA and the remaining negative fraction served as the memory subset. Blood was obtained by leukapheresis, after which PBMCs were separated by Ficoll-Histopaque density gradient centrifugation and cryopreserved in liquid nitrogen vapor phase. Purity and quantity of every magnetically sorted T cell population were checked by analytical flow cytometry. From each sorted fraction, genomic DNA was isolated and quantified by UV absorbance on a Nanodrop 2000c. This clone appeared a few times. Its binding antigen is unknown. No base qualities exist here, and no much larger clone lies one base off it. Findings and caveats that apply to the study as a whole: Rarefaction of sorted-subset datasets indicated incomplete sequencing despite the large sequencing depth. Sharing across several donors was observed for about 4.8% of naive CD4, over 3% of naive CD8, 2% to 2.5% of memory CD4, and about 0.4% of memory CD8 clonotypes. Pairwise subsampling led to the expectation that sequencing depth would affect the degree of clonotype sharing among donors. Naive subsets generally had larger estimated clonotype richness than memory subsets did. Only blood was sampled, and tissue TCR repertoires likely differ from those in blood. The small number of donors limited the genetic and exposure-history diversity represented. Clonotypes shared by all four sorted-subset donors showed higher generation probabilities than non-shared clonotypes.

The germline V gene gives CDR1 as ENHRY and CDR2 as SYGVKD. V lost 4 bases and J lost 7 bases; the stretch between them is 11 bases long. The CDR3 measures 12 amino acids from cysteine to phenylalanine. The CDR3 DNA has 36 bases and is translated from base 1. TCR CDR3 regions were amplified from genomic DNA by multiplex PCR using the deep immunoSEQ assay. Genomic DNA extracted from each cell subset was distributed evenly over all wells of several immunoSEQ 96-well plates, and each plate served as one replicate. Each replicate PCR for sorted subsets received 150 to 250 ng genomic DNA, equal to tens of thousands of T cell genomes. Purified libraries were quantified with a Qubit 3.0 fluorometer, sized on a Bioanalyzer 2100, and re-quantified with the KAPA Library Quantification kit. Every immunoSEQ 96-well plate was sequenced on a separate single-read 150-cycle Illumina NextSeq 550 flow cell. The authors' pipeline ran thus. Because the immunoSEQ output held only junctional sequences and lacked quality scores, the filtering could not match the filtering applied to full-length reads. Sequences were annotated with PyIR, a Python wrapper for IgBLAST v1.9, using IMGT germline references to assign V/J genes and CDR3. Reads were filtered out if the reads had weak V/J assignments (E-value above 1e-6), no CDR3, stop codons, out-of-frame junctions, or ambiguous translated residues. V3J clonotypes were defined as sequences sharing an identical inferred V gene, J gene, and CDR3 amino acid sequence. The percentage overlap between two repertoires was calculated by dividing the number of shared unique clonotypes by the size of the smaller repertoire. Repertoire richness was assessed with RTK rarefaction, the Chao1 estimator, and Recon v2.1 estimates of unobserved clonotypes. Generation probabilities for all TCRbeta clonotypes obtained by the gDNA method from a few donors were computed using OLGA. TCRdb took over this immuneACCESS table, retaining in-frame rearrangements with V and J assigned. Such tables are incomplete; in checked studies, under half of the missing clones stem from an unresolved V gene, and the remainder is unexplained. V, J and clone size were drawn from that table, and D and trimming were deduced from the DNA. The sample includes around 2.5 million clones, with over 85% observed a single time. 0.36% of the sample is taken by the ten largest.

Recombination connected TRBV10-3 to TRBJ2-7; TRBD2 might be the D gene, on 5 matching bases. The sample comprised naive CD4+ T cells from PBMCs. The cell subset or site label corresponds to: CD45RA+ positively selected. This TCR was sampled from a man between 18 and 29 years old in good health. Some clones in this sample may be carry-over from other donors' samples. In nucleotide form, the sequence is TGTGCCATCAGTGGGGAGACCCCTGAGCAGTACTTC. This encodes CAISGETPEQYF.